This T cell receptor beta chain was retrieved from a study of T cell responses to AZD1222 COVID-19 vaccine. Clones were read by immunoSEQ multiplex PCR, and TCRdb kept only the in-frame ones, dropping some. The sample has some 110,000 clones, roughly nine tenths seen once. Germline lookup yields CDR1 SGHNT and CDR2 YYREEE (reference sequence). This CDR3 region has 15 residues. The germline V and J ends were trimmed by 0 bases and 5 bases, with 14 bases remaining between them. The input for sequencing was peripheral blood, taken on day 0 of AZD1222 vaccination. This chain joins TRBV5-4 and TRBJ2-5, with D unclear. The source of this sequence is an adult in good health. The CDR3, as DNA: TGTGCCAGCAGCTTGGATACTCCGACTCGTGAGACCCAGTACTTC. It codes for CASSLDTPTRETQYF.